This TCR beta chain came from a study of glioma-infiltrating T cells. The overall study: Sequencing aimed for about 4.5- to 11-fold coverage of roughly one million peripheral T cells. Study-wide results and limits: A blood CDR3 motif signature was depleted in highly divergent patients.

This clonotype was counted only a few times. The antigen is unknown. Using RNA template, CDR3s of TCR alpha and beta were amplified with iRepertoire arm-PCR. A single record per CDR3 protein comes from TCRdb applying MiXCR to the multiplex PCR reads. The sample includes about 400,000 distinct CDR3 sequences, roughly two fifths of them seen just once. Specimen: glioma tissue, nonneoplastic brain tissue, or PBMCs (not recorded which). The receptor was isolated from a human donor with low-grade glioma or glioblastoma, undergoing nonglioma brain surgery, or in good health (not recorded which).

For the CDR3, the DNA is TGTGCCAGCAGTAAGTTCGCCAGGGGGCGAGTAGTGACCCAGCATTTT. Translating it yields CASSKFARGRVVTQHF. The chain couples TRBV6-1 to TRBJ1-5; 8 nucleotides agree with TRBD1. Germline V CDR1 and CDR2: MNHNS, SASEGT. With V trimmed by 5 bases and J by 11 bases, 17 bases remained unmatched. This CDR3 is 16 amino acids long.